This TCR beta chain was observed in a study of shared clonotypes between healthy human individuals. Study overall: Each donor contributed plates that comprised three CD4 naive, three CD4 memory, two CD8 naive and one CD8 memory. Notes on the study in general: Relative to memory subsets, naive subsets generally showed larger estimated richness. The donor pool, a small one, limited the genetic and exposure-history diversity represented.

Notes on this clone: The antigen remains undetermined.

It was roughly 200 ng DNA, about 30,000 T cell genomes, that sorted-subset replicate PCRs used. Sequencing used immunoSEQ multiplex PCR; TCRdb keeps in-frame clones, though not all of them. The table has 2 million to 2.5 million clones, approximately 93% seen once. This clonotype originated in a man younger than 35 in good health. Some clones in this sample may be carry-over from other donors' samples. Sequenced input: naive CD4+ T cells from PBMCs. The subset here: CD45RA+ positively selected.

CDR3 sequence: CASSRTANTEAFF. DNA for the CDR3: TGTGCCAGCAGCCGGACAGCGAACACTGAAGCTTTCTTT. This sequence joins TRBV6-5 and TRBJ1-1; possibly TRBD1 for D (6 bases). Trimming left V 6 bases short and J 1 base short, with 9 bases between. CDR1 is MNHEY and CDR2 is SVGAGI in the germline V gene. The CDR3 runs 13 residues.